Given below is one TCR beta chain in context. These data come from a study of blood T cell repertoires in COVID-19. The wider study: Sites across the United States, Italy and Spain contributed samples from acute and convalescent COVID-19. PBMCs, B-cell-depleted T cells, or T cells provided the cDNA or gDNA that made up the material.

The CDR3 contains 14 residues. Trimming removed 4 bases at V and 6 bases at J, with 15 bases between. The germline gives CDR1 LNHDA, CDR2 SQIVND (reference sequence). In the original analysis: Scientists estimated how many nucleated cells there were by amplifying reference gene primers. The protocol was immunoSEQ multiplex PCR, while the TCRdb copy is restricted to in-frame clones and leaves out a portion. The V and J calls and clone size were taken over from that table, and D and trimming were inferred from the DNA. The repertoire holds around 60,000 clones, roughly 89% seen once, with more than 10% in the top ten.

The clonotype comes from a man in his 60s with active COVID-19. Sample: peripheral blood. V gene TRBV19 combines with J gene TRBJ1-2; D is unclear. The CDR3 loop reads CASSTSYFEHGYTF. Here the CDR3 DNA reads TGTGCCAGTAGTACTTCCTACTTCGAGCATGGCTACACCTTC.